This passage covers 27 T cell receptor beta chains from one sample sequenced in a study of post-analysis software for immune sequencing data. Study-wide results and limits: Elevated frequency relative to controls characterized roughly five TRBV segments in patients, TRBV5-6, TRBV5-1 and TRBV20-1 among them.

TCR beta cDNA libraries had unique molecular identifiers. TCRdb redid the calling of the PCR reads with MiXCR, one entry per CDR3 protein. The data show about 500,000 distinct CDR3 sequences, approximately 46% seen once. Their target antigens are unknown. Sequenced input: blood. The receptor source for this set is a girl between 10 and 17 years old with multiple sclerosis.

This clonotype appeared a few times. The CDR3 coding sequence is TGCAGTGCTAGGATTAGGGGGCTCTATAACTATGGCTACACCTTC. Its translation: CSARIRGLYNYGYTF. This rearrangement joins TRBV20-1 to TRBJ1-2, with 7 bases lining up with TRBD1. The CDR3 extends over 15 amino acids. Germline CDR1 is DFQATT and CDR2 is SNEGSKA (reference sequence). V lost 3 bases, J lost 1 base, and 8 bases stayed unmatched.

V usage is TRBV7-2 and J usage is TRBJ2-7; the match to TRBD2 covers 8 bases. The length of the CDR3 is 17 residues. CDR1 is SGHTA and CDR2 is FQGNSA in the germline V gene. J gave up 0 bases and V 1 base, and 8 bases lay outside the gene matches. In nucleotides, the CDR3 is TGTGCCAGCAGCTTAGATCCCATAGCGGGGCTCTCCTACGAGCAGTACTTC. It specifies CASSLDPIAGLSYEQYF.

This clonotype was counted a few times. This rearrangement joins TRBV5-1 to TRBJ2-7; 11 nucleotides align to TRBD2. From germline, CDR1 is SGHRS and CDR2 YFSETQ. Unmatched junction bases numbered 3, after V lost 4 bases and J lost 3 bases. There are 14 residues in the CDR3. CDR3 coding DNA: TGCGCCAGCAGCGAGACTAGCGGGAACTACGAGCAGTACTTC. This encodes CASSETSGNYEQYF.

The chain combines TRBV7-2 with TRBJ2-3, with D perhaps TRBD1 or TRBD2 (5 bases each). Germline V gene lookup returns CDR1 SGHTA and CDR2 FQGNSA. V lost 4 bases, J lost 1 base, and 12 bases lay in between. CDR3 length: 15 residues. The CDR3 nucleotides read TGTGCCAGCAGCTCGACGGGACCAGGCACAGATACGCAGTATTTT. This codes for CASSSTGPGTDTQYF.

This rearrangement joins TRBV20-1 to TRBJ2-1; the match to TRBD2 covers 13 bases. Matching the DNA end better, TRBJ2-7 makes the J call doubtful. The CDR3 is 15 residues long. Germline loops: CDR1 DFQATT, CDR2 SNEGSKA (reference sequence). Here the CDR3 reads CSARGLAGIHNEQYF. The CDR3 coding sequence is TGCAGTGCTAGGGGACTAGCGGGAATCCACAATGAGCAGTACTTC.

The chain is built from TRBV12-3 or TRBV12-4 and TRBJ1-2, with TRBD1 matching 11 bases. The CDR3 has 14 amino acids. V trimming: 4 bases; J trimming: 8 bases; junction bases outside the gene matches: 6. CDR3: CASSSDRGRRGYTF. The CDR3 DNA is TGTGCCAGCAGTTCGGACAGGGGGCGAAGAGGCTACACCTTC.

In this sample, this clonotype turned up a few times. This chain connects TRBV5-1 to TRBJ2-1; TRBD2 matches at 9 bases. The junction had 2 bases not matched to a gene; V was cut back by 0 bases and J by 7 bases. From germline, CDR1 is SGHRS and CDR2 YFSETQ. This CDR3 contains 14 residues. DNA of the CDR3: TGCGCCAGCAGCTTGGCTAGCGGGATTAATGAGCAGTTCTTC. It is translated as CASSLASGINEQFF. The whole variable domain, filled in from reference TRBV5-1 and TRBJ2-1, reads KAGVTQTPRYLIKTRGQQVTLSCSPISGHRSVSWYQQTPGQGLQFLFEYFSETQRNKGNFPGRFSGRQFSNSRSEMNVSTLELGDSALYLCASSLASGINEQFFGPGTRLTVL.

CDR3 nucleotide sequence: TGCAGTGCTAGAGGGGGGAACGAGAATACGCAGTATTTT. Amino acid sequence: CSARGGNENTQYF. This sequence joins TRBV20-1 and TRBJ2-3; D possibly uses TRBD1 or TRBD2 (5 bases each). The CDR3 extends over 13 amino acids. Trimming pared 1 base from V and 7 bases from J, leaving 12 bases between. CDR1 and CDR2 (germline): DFQATT, SNEGSKA (reference sequence).

This clonotype has just a few counts. This chain uses TRBV20-1 with TRBJ1-6; D not certain. V was clipped by 5 bases and J by 6 bases, with 26 bases between them. The germline CDR1 and CDR2 sequences are DFQATT and SNEGSKA (reference sequence). This CDR3 contains 18 residues. CDR3 residues: CSAAPGGVKLGVNSPLHF. The CDR3 DNA is TGCAGTGCTGCCCCGGGTGGGGTGAAGCTCGGGGTTAATTCACCCCTCCACTTT.

The J gene is TRBJ2-5, the V gene TRBV20-1, with TRBD2 identical over 10 bases. The CDR3 has 15 residues. Germline V gene lookup returns CDR1 DFQATT and CDR2 SNEGSKA (reference sequence). Trimming removed 5 bases from V and 11 bases from J; junction bases left unmatched: 17. This CDR3 reads CSASSGRGSYNEQYF. The CDR3 DNA follows: TGCAGTGCTTCAAGCGGGAGGGGCTCCTACAATGAGCAGTACTTC.

This clonotype has just a few counts. The genes are TRBV5-1 and TRBJ1-4; D is undetermined. This CDR3 region has 14 residues. Per germline, CDR1 SGHRS and CDR2 YFSETQ. V lost 1 base and J 7 bases, leaving 11 bases between the germline ends. The CDR3 region is CASSLMDRSEKLFF. CDR3 DNA sequence: TGCGCCAGCAGCTTGATGGACCGGAGTGAAAAACTGTTTTTT.

The gene calls are TRBV2 and TRBJ2-3; 15 nucleotides match TRBD2. The CDR3 sequence is 18 residues long. V was pared by 4 bases and J by 4 bases, with 9 bases of the junction left unmatched. The V gene's germline CDR1 is SNHLY and CDR2 FYNNEI. The CDR3: CASSGWRGLAGGPDTQYF. CDR3 nucleotide sequence: TGTGCCAGCAGTGGGTGGCGGGGACTAGCGGGAGGACCAGATACGCAGTATTTT.

This clonotype has more than one count but fewer than ten. One end of the junction varies from germline; a read error may be responsible. The J gene is TRBJ2-7, the V gene TRBV10-3; the D gene is possibly TRBD2 (6 bases). The CDR3 is 14 amino acids. The germline CDR1 and CDR2 sequences are ENHRY and SYGVKD. CDR3 sequence reads: CATSESRGIYEQYF. In DNA form, the CDR3 reads TGTGCCACCAGTGAGTCTCGGGGGATCTACGAGCAGTACTTC.

This clonotype showed up just a few times. The V call is TRBV28, the J call TRBJ2-7, with no clear D. The germline V gene encodes CDR1 MDHEN and CDR2 SYDVKM. V gave up 4 bases and J gave up 4 bases, with 14 bases separating them. The CDR3 consists of 14 residues. In DNA, the CDR3 is TGTGCCAGCAGTTCCCCGGGCCTTCTTTACGAGCAGTACTTC. It yields the protein CASSSPGLLYEQYF.

The rearrangement links TRBV29-1 to TRBJ2-3; TRBD1 matches 8 bases. There are 16 residues in the CDR3. J gave up 3 bases and V 3 bases, and 11 bases lay outside the gene matches. Germline CDR1 and CDR2: SQVTM and ANQGSEA. DNA of the CDR3: TGCAGCGTTGAGGGGAGACAGGGGAAGAGAACAGATACGCAGTATTTT. This translates into CSVEGRQGKRTDTQYF.

This clonotype was detected only a few times. This chain joins TRBV5-1 and TRBJ2-7, with a tentative D call TRBD2 (6 bases). This CDR3 has 14 residues. Trimming removed 4 bases from V and 6 bases from J, with 17 bases in between. Germline values: CDR1 SGHRS, CDR2 YFSETQ. The DNA of the CDR3 is TGCGCCAGCAGCCCCGGACGGACGGAGGGCGAGCAGTACTTC. It is translated as CASSPGRTEGEQYF.

The table lists this clonotype with a few counts. The chain joins TRBV29-1 to TRBJ2-5, with D perhaps TRBD2 (6 bases). The CDR3 loop spans 13 amino acids. Deletions cut 1 base from V and 2 bases from J, with 8 bases between. Germline loops: CDR1 SQVTM, CDR2 ANQGSEA. CDR3 amino acids: CSVEGGDQETQYF. The CDR3 region has the DNA TGCAGCGTTGAAGGCGGGGATCAAGAGACCCAGTACTTC.

This chain joins TRBV7-9 and TRBJ2-5; 7 bases fit TRBD1. The DNA end favors TRBJ2-7, so the J call may be wrong. The germline V gene has CDR1 SEHNR and CDR2 FQNEAQ (reference sequence). This CDR3 has 14 residues. The CDR3 coding sequence is TGTGCCAGCAGCCAGAGACAGGGAGAACGCGAGCAGTACTTC. Protein sequence: CASSQRQGEREQYF.

This chain uses TRBV29-1 with TRBJ2-6; no reliable D call. Germline CDR1 SQVTM, CDR2 ANQGSEA. Trimming shortened V by 3 bases and J by 0 bases, and 15 bases separated the two germline ends. This CDR3 is 17 amino acids long. CDR3 bases: TGCAGCGTTGAGTTCTTTGGATCGAACTCTGGGGCCAACGTCCTGACTTTC. Protein: CSVEFFGSNSGANVLTF. Supplemented by reference TRBV29-1 and TRBJ2-6, the full variable domain reads SAVISQKPSRDICQRGTSLTIQCQVDSQVTMMFWYRQQPGQSLTLIATANQGSEATYESGFVIDKFPISRPNLTFSTLTVSNMSPEDSSIYLCSVEFFGSNSGANVLTFGAGSRLTVL.

The rearrangement links TRBV9 to TRBJ2-4; perhaps TRBD1 as D (5 bases). The assigned J gene may be wrong: the sequence end matches TRBJ2-7 better. Germline V gene sequence: CDR1 SGDLS, CDR2 YYNGEE. The CDR3 has 15 amino acids. CDR3: CASSVTDTIRGEQYF. The CDR3 nucleotides are TGTGCCAGCAGCGTCACCGACACGATAAGGGGCGAGCAGTACTTC.

The rearrangement links TRBV5-4 to TRBJ2-7; D is unresolved. Germline V gene lookup returns CDR1 SGHNT and CDR2 YYREEE (reference sequence). This CDR3 has 14 residues. Trimming left V 0 bases short and J 5 bases short, with 12 bases between. The CDR3 DNA sequence: TGTGCCAGCAGCTTGGGTGTAGGGATGGACGAGCAGTACTTC. Its translation is CASSLGVGMDEQYF.

The chain is built from TRBV7-2 and TRBJ2-5; D remains ambiguous. V dropped 2 bases and J dropped 4 bases, with 14 bases sitting between them. This CDR3 spans 15 amino acids. Germline V gene lookup returns CDR1 SGHTA and CDR2 FQGNSA. In DNA form, the CDR3 reads TGTGCCAGCAGCTTATATTGGAGTTGGGGAGAGACCCAGTACTTC. It encodes CASSLYWSWGETQYF.

J is TRBJ1-1 and V is TRBV5-1, with 12 bases lining up with TRBD1. CDR3 length equals 18 residues. The germline V gene has CDR1 SGHRS and CDR2 YFSETQ. Trimming at V came to 3 bases and at J to 3 bases, leaving 12 bases not matched to a gene. The CDR3, as DNA: TGCGCCAGCAGCTGGGGGACAGGGGGCGAACGAAAGGACACTGAAGCTTTCTTT. As protein: CASSWGTGGERKDTEAFF.

This clonotype has more than one count but fewer than ten. V gene TRBV6-2 or TRBV6-3 combines with J gene TRBJ2-3, with D possibly being TRBD1 (6 bases). The germline gives CDR1 MNHEY, CDR2 SVGEGT. CDR3 size: 17 residues. The ends were cut back, 4 bases at V and 1 base at J, with 18 bases in the middle. The chain's CDR3 is CASSWVQGFTGTDTQYF. The CDR3, as DNA: TGTGCCAGCAGTTGGGTACAGGGTTTTACTGGCACAGATACGCAGTATTTT.

Only a few counts were recorded for this clonotype. V usage is TRBV29-1 and J usage is TRBJ1-2; D remains ambiguous. This CDR3 comprises 9 residues. Germline CDR1 and CDR2: SQVTM and ANQGSEA. Trimming shortened V by 4 bases and J by 6 bases, and 3 bases separated the two germline ends. Here the CDR3 reads CSVGDGYTF. CDR3 bases: TGCAGCGTTGGGGATGGCTACACCTTC.

The rearrangement links TRBV29-1 to TRBJ2-3, with D perhaps matching TRBD1 (5 bases). The CDR3 has 16 residues. Trimming removed 0 bases from V and 3 bases from J, with 16 bases in between. Germline assignment: CDR1 SQVTM and CDR2 ANQGSEA. DNA for the CDR3: TGCAGCGTTGAAGAAGCTCCAGGGTATCGGACAGATACGCAGTATTTT. Its protein product is CSVEEAPGYRTDTQYF.

This chain uses TRBV28 with TRBJ2-1; a weak D match, TRBD1 (6 bases). This CDR3 has 13 amino acids. Germline CDR1 reads MDHEN; CDR2 reads SYDVKM. V lost 4 bases and J lost 15, with 19 bases in between. For the CDR3, the DNA is TGTGCCAGCAGTTCACTGGACAGCCGGGGCATGTTCTTC. This gives the protein CASSSLDSRGMFF.